The following is a T cell receptor beta chain sequence with its context. Its binding antigen is unknown. No base quality information exists; no much larger clone differs at one position. This specimen comes from a study of shared clonotypes between healthy human individuals (dated by TCRdb to between 2020 and 2021). Notes on the research overall: The cohort included a few men and a couple of women between 18 and 49 years of age. To increase sequencing depth and limit assay-specific biases, TCR repertoire library preparation and sequencing were carried out by different laboratories using diverse techniques. To estimate repertoire size and how much clonotype sharing occurs between individuals, the study deeply sequenced the blood TCR repertoires of several healthy adults. Per donor, three plates each were used for CD4 naive and CD4 memory, two for CD8 naive, and one for CD8 memory. Leukapheresis yielded between about 0.85 and 9 billion PBMCs per donor.

V is shortened by 0 bases, J by 4 bases, and the region joining them spans 10 bases. The CDR3, cysteine through phenylalanine, is 14 amino acids long. Just CDR3 DNA is preserved here, 42 bases in frame from base 1. Via the germline V gene, CDR1 is SGHRS and CDR2 YFSETQ. The study at large found these results: Because the study included only a small number of donors, the genetic and exposure-history diversity represented was limited. Incomplete sequencing was indicated by rarefaction of sorted-subset datasets, despite the large sequencing depth. Pairwise subsampling led to the expectation that sequencing depth would affect the degree of clonotype sharing among donors. About 4.5% of naive CD4, 3.5% of naive CD8, approximately 2% of memory CD4, and about 0.4% of memory CD8 clonotypes were shared across several donors. Larger estimated clonotype richness was generally found for naive subsets than for memory subsets. Sampling was limited to blood, and TCR repertoires in tissue likely differ from TCR repertoires in blood. Higher generation probabilities were observed for clonotypes shared by all four sorted-subset donors than for non-shared clonotypes.

Using the deep immunoSEQ assay, TCR CDR3 regions were amplified from genomic DNA by multiplex PCR. Extracted genomic DNA from each cell subset was distributed evenly across all wells of several immunoSEQ 96-well plates, and each plate was treated as a replicate. For sorted subsets, each replicate PCR was loaded with approximately 190 ng genomic DNA, equivalent to 30,000 to 35,000 T cell genomes. Purified libraries were measured with a Qubit 3.0 fluorometer, size-checked on a Bioanalyzer 2100, and measured again with the KAPA Library Quantification kit. A separate single-read 150-cycle Illumina NextSeq 550 flow cell was used to sequence each immunoSEQ 96-well plate. The study's own analysis went as follows. Because only junctional sequences without quality scores were contained in the immunoSEQ output, filtering matching that applied to full-length reads could not be performed. To assign V/J genes and CDR3, sequences were annotated against IMGT germline references using PyIR, a Python wrapper for IgBLAST v1.9. Reads were removed for weak V/J assignments (E-value above 1e-6), missing CDR3, stop codons, out-of-frame junctions, or ambiguous translated residues. V3J clonotypes were defined by identical inferred V gene, J gene, and CDR3 amino acid sequence. Percentage overlap between repertoires was computed as shared unique clonotypes divided by the size of the smaller repertoire. Repertoire richness was assessed with RTK rarefaction, the Chao1 estimator, and Recon v2.1 estimates of unobserved clonotypes. Generation probabilities were computed with OLGA for all TCRbeta clonotypes obtained by the gDNA method from several donors. In TCRdb, the immuneACCESS table is reduced to in-frame sequences with V and J assigned. These tables do not hold every clone; where another copy was compared, an unresolved V gene accounts for under half, and the others remain unexplained. That table supplies the V and J calls and clone size; D and trimming were determined from the DNA. The sample table shows more than 2 million clones, and over 85% are seen once. The top ten hold roughly 1.7% of the sample.

CD8 naive samples were obtained by positive selection for CCR7 among CD45RO-negative cells, yielding a CD45RA+CCR7+ population from which TemRA cells were excluded. The donors were healthy, HIV-negative adults who had no recently reported acute infections or vaccinations. Every donor was a Caucasian adult residing in Nashville, Tennessee, USA. Blood was collected by leukapheresis, and PBMCs were isolated by Ficoll-Histopaque density gradient centrifugation and then cryopreserved in liquid nitrogen vapor phase. Analytical flow cytometry was used to check the purity and quantity of every magnetically sorted T cell population. From each sorted fraction, genomic DNA was isolated and quantified by UV absorbance on a Nanodrop 2000c.

The sequenced sample was naive CD8+ T cells from PBMCs. The meaning of the sample's cell subset or site label: CD45RA+CCR7+. The chain is assembled from TRBV5-1 and TRBJ1-2; TRBD1 is a weak D gene call, 5 bases matching. This TCR derives from a man younger than 35 in good health. Some clones in this sample may be carry-over from other donors' samples. This receptor carries the CDR3 CASSLAGGTYGYTF. The DNA sequence follows: TGCGCCAGCAGCTTGGCCGGGGGGACCTATGGCTACACCTTC.